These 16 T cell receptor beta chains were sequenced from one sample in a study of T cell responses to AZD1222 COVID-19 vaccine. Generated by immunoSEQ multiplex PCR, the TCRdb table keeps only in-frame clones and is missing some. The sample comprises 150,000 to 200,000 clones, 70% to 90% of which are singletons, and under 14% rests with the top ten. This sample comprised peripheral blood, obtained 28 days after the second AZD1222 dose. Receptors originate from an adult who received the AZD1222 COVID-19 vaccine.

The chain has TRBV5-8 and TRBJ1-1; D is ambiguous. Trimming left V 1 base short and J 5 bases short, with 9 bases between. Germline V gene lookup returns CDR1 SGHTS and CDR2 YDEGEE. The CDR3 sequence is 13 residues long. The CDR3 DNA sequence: TGTGCCAGCAGCTTGTTCAGAGGAACTGAAGCTTTCTTT. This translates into CASSLFRGTEAFF.

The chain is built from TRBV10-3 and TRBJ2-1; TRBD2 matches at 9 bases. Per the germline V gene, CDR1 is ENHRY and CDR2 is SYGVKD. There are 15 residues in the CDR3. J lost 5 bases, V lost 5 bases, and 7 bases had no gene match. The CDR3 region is CAISPGLAINNEQFF. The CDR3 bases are TGTGCCATCAGTCCGGGACTAGCAATCAACAATGAGCAGTTCTTC.

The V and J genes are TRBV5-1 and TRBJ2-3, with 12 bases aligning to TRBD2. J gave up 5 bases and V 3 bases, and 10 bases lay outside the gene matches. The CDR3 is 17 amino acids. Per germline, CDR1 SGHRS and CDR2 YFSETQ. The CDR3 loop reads CASSSQPSGGELDTQYF. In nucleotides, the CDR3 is TGCGCCAGCAGCTCCCAGCCTAGCGGGGGGGAGTTAGATACGCAGTATTTT.

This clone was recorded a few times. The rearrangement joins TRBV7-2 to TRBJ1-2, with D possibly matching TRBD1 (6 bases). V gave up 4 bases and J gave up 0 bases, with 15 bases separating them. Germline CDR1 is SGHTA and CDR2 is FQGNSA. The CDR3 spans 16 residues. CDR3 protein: CASSSYGQQTNYGYTF. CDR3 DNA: TGTGCCAGCAGCTCATACGGACAGCAAACTAACTATGGCTACACCTTC.

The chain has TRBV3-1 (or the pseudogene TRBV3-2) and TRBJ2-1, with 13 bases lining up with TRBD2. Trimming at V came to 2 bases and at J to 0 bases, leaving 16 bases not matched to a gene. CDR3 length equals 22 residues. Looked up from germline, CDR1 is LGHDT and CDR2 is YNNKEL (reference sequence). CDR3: CASSQNKWGGLAGASSYNEQFF. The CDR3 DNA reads TGTGCCAGCAGCCAAAATAAATGGGGAGGACTAGCGGGGGCTAGCTCCTACAATGAGCAGTTCTTC.

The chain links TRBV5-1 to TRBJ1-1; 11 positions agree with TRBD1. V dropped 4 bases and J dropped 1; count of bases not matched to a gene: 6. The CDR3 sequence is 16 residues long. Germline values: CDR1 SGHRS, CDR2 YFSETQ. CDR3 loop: CASSPHGQGANTEAFF. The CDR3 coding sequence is TGCGCCAGCAGCCCTCACGGACAGGGGGCGAACACTGAAGCTTTCTTT. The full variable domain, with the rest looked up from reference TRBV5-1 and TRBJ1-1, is KAGVTQTPRYLIKTRGQQVTLSCSPISGHRSVSWYQQTPGQGLQFLFEYFSETQRNKGNFPGRFSGRQFSNSRSEMNVSTLELGDSALYLCASSPHGQGANTEAFFGQGTRLTVV.

The CDR3 DNA reads TGTGCCAGCAGCTCCGGACGAAACACCGGGGAGCTGTTTTTT. Translation gives CASSSGRNTGELFF. This chain uses TRBV11-2 with TRBJ2-2; D gene unclear. Per the germline V gene, CDR1 is SGHAT and CDR2 is FQNNGV. V lost 4 bases, J lost 2 bases, and 8 bases lay in between. CDR3 length: 14 amino acids.

CDR3 in DNA: TGTGCCAGCAAAGGTCAAGAGGGGGCCAACGAGCAGTACTTC. Protein product: CASKGQEGANEQYF. This chain joins TRBV27 and TRBJ2-7, with TRBD1 matching 7 bases. Germline assignment: CDR1 MNHEY and CDR2 SMNVEV (reference sequence). The CDR3 has 14 amino acids. V lost 7 bases and J lost 5; bases outside the gene matches: 11.

The DNA of the CDR3 is TGTGCCAGCACCCTTGGCTGGGAGACCCAGTACTTC. This encodes CASTLGWETQYF. J is TRBJ2-5 and V is TRBV5-6, with unresolved D. The CDR3 totals 12 residues. The germline V gene has CDR1 SGHDT and CDR2 YYEEEE. V dropped 6 bases and J dropped 5 bases, with 11 bases sitting between them.

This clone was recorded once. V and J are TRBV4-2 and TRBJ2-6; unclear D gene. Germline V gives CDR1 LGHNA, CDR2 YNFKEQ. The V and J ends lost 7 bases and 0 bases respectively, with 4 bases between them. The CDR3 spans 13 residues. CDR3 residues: CASTNSGANVLTF. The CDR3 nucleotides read TGTGCCAGCACCAACTCTGGGGCCAACGTCCTGACTTTC.

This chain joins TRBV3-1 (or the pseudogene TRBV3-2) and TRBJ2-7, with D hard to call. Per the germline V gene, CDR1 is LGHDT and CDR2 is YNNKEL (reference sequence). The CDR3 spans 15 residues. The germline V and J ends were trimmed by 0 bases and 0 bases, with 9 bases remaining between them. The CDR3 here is CASSQDTQTSYEQYF. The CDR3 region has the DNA TGTGCCAGCAGCCAAGATACGCAGACCTCCTACGAGCAGTACTTC.

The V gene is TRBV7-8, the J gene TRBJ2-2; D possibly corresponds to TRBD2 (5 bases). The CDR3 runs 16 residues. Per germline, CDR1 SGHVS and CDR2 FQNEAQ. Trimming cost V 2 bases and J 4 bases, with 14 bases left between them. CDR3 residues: CASSLSRGFGTGELFF. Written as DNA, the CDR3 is TGTGCCAGCAGCTTAAGTCGGGGTTTCGGCACCGGGGAGCTGTTTTTT.

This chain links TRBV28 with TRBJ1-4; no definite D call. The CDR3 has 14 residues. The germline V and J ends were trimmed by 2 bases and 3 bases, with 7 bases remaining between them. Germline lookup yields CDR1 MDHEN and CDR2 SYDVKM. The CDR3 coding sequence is TGTGCCAGCAGTTTACCCAGCTCTAATGAAAAACTGTTTTTT. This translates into CASSLPSSNEKLFF.

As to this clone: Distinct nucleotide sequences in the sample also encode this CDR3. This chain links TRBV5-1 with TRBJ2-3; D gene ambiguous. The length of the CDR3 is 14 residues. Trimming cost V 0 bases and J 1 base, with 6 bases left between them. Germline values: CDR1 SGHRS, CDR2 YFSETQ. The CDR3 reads CASSLAQGTDTQYF. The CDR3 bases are TGCGCCAGCAGCTTGGCCCAGGGCACAGATACGCAGTATTTT.

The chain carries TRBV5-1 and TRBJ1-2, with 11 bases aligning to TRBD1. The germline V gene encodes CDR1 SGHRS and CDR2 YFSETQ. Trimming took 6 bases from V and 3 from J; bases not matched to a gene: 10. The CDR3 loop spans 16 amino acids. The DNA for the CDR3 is TGCGCCAGCACCCTGACCGGACAGGGGGCACACTATGGCTACACCTTC. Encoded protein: CASTLTGQGAHYGYTF.

The CDR3 coding sequence is TGTGCCAGCAGTTTACCTTCCGGGACACTGAGCTCTGGGGCCAACGTCCTGACTTTC. This translates into CASSLPSGTLSSGANVLTF. The V and J genes are TRBV21-1 and TRBJ2-6; TRBD1, as called in the table, went unchecked against the DNA. TRBV21-1 counts as a pseudogene. CDR3 length: 19 amino acids.